The clone carrying this T cell receptor (beta chain) was counted ten times or more. Its target is not known. The data belong to a study of T cells in Graves' hyperthyroidism and ophthalmopathy. Across the study: Peripheral blood sampling occurred at initial diagnosis, before any treatment. Study-wide results and caveats: Blood also carried most thyroid clonotypes expanded above 0.001.

Fresh peripheral blood, 10 ml, was the source of the PBMCs. TCR beta CDR3 sequences were amplified from RNA transcripts. HTBI primers were the set used in a first-round RT-PCR of the TCR CDR3. TCRdb analysed the multiplex PCR reads with MiXCR anew, one entry per CDR3 protein. Among about 400,000 distinct CDR3 sequences listed, 14% were seen once. CDR3 length equals 14 residues. Germline CDR1 SGHDT, CDR2 YYEEEE. V shed 4 bases and J shed 3 bases, with 14 bases lying between them. Specimen: blood. This TCR derives from a woman aged 25 to 39 with Graves' ophthalmopathy. The chain links TRBV5-6 to TRBJ2-7, with D possibly matching TRBD2 (7 bases). For the CDR3, the DNA is TGTGCCAGCAGCCTGGGGGGGGGGCACTACGAGCAGTACTTC. Protein: CASSLGGGHYEQYF. Full variable domain (rest looked up from reference TRBV5-6 and TRBJ2-7): DAGVTQSPTHLIKTRGQQVTLRCSPKSGHDTVSWYQQALGQGPQFIFQYYEEEERQRGNFPDRFSGHQFPNYSSELNVNALLLGDSALYLCASSLGGGHYEQYFGPGTRLTVT.